The 15 T cell receptor beta chains presented below share a single source sample, sequenced in a study of T cells after yellow fever vaccination. TCRdb reanalysed the 5' RACE reads using MiXCR and keeps one entry per CDR3 protein. This table holds about 99,000 distinct CDR3 sequences, 4.5% to 6% found once. The sample in question was CD8+ T cells sorted from PBMCs, obtained 10 days after the yellow fever booster vaccination. All receptors derive from a man between 18 and 29 years old who received the YFV17D yellow fever vaccine.

This clonotype was detected only a few times. The gene calls are TRBV19 and TRBJ1-5, with D perhaps TRBD1 (5 bases). Germline loops: CDR1 LNHDA, CDR2 SQIVND (reference sequence). The CDR3 has 16 amino acids. V lost 3 bases and J 0 bases, leaving 12 bases between the germline ends. CDR3 DNA: TGTGCCAGTAGTATCCGGACACATAATAGCAATCAGCCCCAGCATTTT. The encoded protein is CASSIRTHNSNQPQHF.

The chain uses TRBV7-8 and TRBJ2-3; a weak D match, TRBD2 (5 bases). V was clipped by 4 bases and J by 2 bases, with 16 bases between them. The CDR3 consists of 16 residues. CDR1 and CDR2 from the germline V gene are SGHVS and FQNEAQ. CDR3 region: CASSSVRVSNTDTQYF. CDR3 bases: TGTGCCAGCAGCTCCGTGCGGGTTTCTAACACAGATACGCAGTATTTT.

This chain links TRBV19 with TRBJ1-5; D not certain. Looked up from germline, CDR1 is LNHDA and CDR2 is SQIVND (reference sequence). The CDR3 runs 13 residues. V dropped 6 bases and J dropped 0 bases, with 6 bases sitting between them. The CDR3, as DNA: TGTGCCAGTAGACAGAATAGCAATCAGCCCCAGCATTTT. Amino acids: CASRQNSNQPQHF.

This clonotype was observed at least ten times. This chain connects TRBV7-3 to TRBJ2-1; no reliable D call. This CDR3 has 12 residues. Germline V CDR1 and CDR2: SGHTA, FQGTGA. V was shortened by 3 bases and J by 6 bases, with 6 bases between the two germline ends. CDR3 sequence: CASSFLFNEQFF. The CDR3 DNA follows: TGTGCCAGCAGCTTTCTTTTCAATGAGCAGTTCTTC.

CDR3 amino acids: CASSLAGGSDEAFF. CDR3 coding DNA: TGCGCCAGCAGCCTTGCGGGGGGGAGCGATGAAGCTTTCTTT. The chain uses TRBV4-1 and TRBJ1-1, with D possibly matching TRBD1 (5 bases). Trimming left V 4 bases short and J 7 bases short, with 16 bases between. The CDR3 sequence is 14 residues long. Germline V CDR1 and CDR2: MGHRA, YSYEKL.

This clonotype turned up a few times. This rearrangement joins TRBV29-1 to TRBJ2-5; 9 bases agree with TRBD1. CDR3 length equals 14 residues. From germline, CDR1 is SQVTM and CDR2 ANQGSEA. J lost 3 bases, V lost 6 bases, and 8 bases had no gene match. CDR3 sequence (DNA): TGCAGCGTCGGATACAGGGGGCCGAAAGAGACCCAGTACTTC. Its protein is CSVGYRGPKETQYF.

This chain links TRBV7-9 with TRBJ1-4, with no clear D. Trimming took off 2 bases at V and 8 bases at J, with 6 bases between the two ends. This CDR3 spans 12 amino acids. Germline loops: CDR1 SEHNR, CDR2 FQNEAQ (reference sequence). CDR3 protein: CASSLWNEKLFF. CDR3 DNA: TGTGCCAGCAGCTTATGGAACGAAAAACTGTTTTTT.

The rearrangement uses TRBV19 and TRBJ1-3, with D hard to call. Trimming took off 7 bases at V and 4 bases at J, with 14 bases between the two ends. The CDR3 spans 14 residues. From germline, CDR1 is LNHDA and CDR2 SQIVND (reference sequence). The CDR3 nucleotides read TGTGCCAGTACCCTGAACGTTCAAGGAAACACCATATATTTT. Encoded protein: CASTLNVQGNTIYF.

The gene calls are TRBV27 and TRBJ2-3; 9 bases are a match to TRBD2. Germline CDR1 is MNHEY and CDR2 is SMNVEV (reference sequence). J lost 0 bases, V lost 2 bases, and 6 bases had no gene match. The CDR3 has 17 amino acids. The CDR3 DNA reads TGTGCCAGCAGTTTAAGCGGGGGGTCCTCTAGCACAGATACGCAGTATTTT. Protein sequence: CASSLSGGSSSTDTQYF.

This clonotype was seen many times. The V gene is TRBV6-5, the J gene TRBJ2-3, with 9 bases identical to TRBD1. The CDR3 is made up of 18 amino acids. CDR1 is MNHEY and CDR2 is SVGAGI in the germline V gene. Germline trimming cut 3 bases from V and 1 base from J; bases unmatched to any gene: 11. The CDR3 loop reads CASSYLHWDRAGTDTQYF. The DNA of the CDR3 is TGTGCCAGCAGTTATCTCCATTGGGACAGGGCTGGCACAGATACGCAGTATTTT.

This chain links TRBV4-2 with TRBJ1-2; D unresolved. V lost 0 bases to trimming and J lost 8 bases, with 4 bases between them. Germline lookup yields CDR1 LGHNA and CDR2 YNFKEQ. The CDR3 covers 11 residues. This chain's CDR3 is CASSQDGGYTF. The CDR3 DNA reads TGTGCCAGCAGCCAAGACGGAGGCTACACCTTC.

This chain links TRBV4-1 with TRBJ2-7; 7 bases agree with TRBD1. This CDR3 is built from 14 residues. V dropped 4 bases and J dropped 5; count of bases not matched to a gene: 8. Germline V gene sequence: CDR1 MGHRA, CDR2 YSYEKL. This CDR3 is CASSRDRVTHEQYF. CDR3 sequence (DNA): TGCGCCAGCAGCCGCGACAGGGTAACTCACGAGCAGTACTTC.

This clonotype was found many times. The rearrangement joins TRBV4-2 to TRBJ2-1; a possible D gene is TRBD2 (5 bases). Germline V gene lookup returns CDR1 LGHNA and CDR2 YNFKEQ. The V end was cut by 0 bases, the J end by 6 bases, with 12 bases between. This CDR3 has 15 amino acids. CDR3 residues: CASSQDNGGPNEQFF. The DNA for the CDR3 is TGTGCCAGCAGCCAAGATAATGGAGGCCCCAATGAGCAGTTCTTC.

This rearrangement joins TRBV20-1 to TRBJ2-3; TRBD2 is a possible D gene (5 bases). Per germline, CDR1 DFQATT and CDR2 SNEGSKA (reference sequence). The CDR3 has 16 amino acids. Trimming removed 1 base at V and 5 bases at J, with 19 bases between. In nucleotides, the CDR3 is TGCAGTGCTAGAGTCAAAGGCGCGGGCGTGGGAGATACGCAGTATTTT. It yields the protein CSARVKGAGVGDTQYF.

The rearrangement uses TRBV20-1 and TRBJ2-3; 9 bases line up with TRBD2. The germline V gene has CDR1 DFQATT and CDR2 SNEGSKA (reference sequence). CDR3 length equals 16 residues. With V trimmed by 6 bases and J by 0 bases, 10 bases remained unmatched. CDR3 DNA: TGCAGTGCAGAACACTTAGCGGGGGCGAGCACAGATACGCAGTATTTT. The encoded protein is CSAEHLAGASTDTQYF.